In its sample, the clone carrying this T cell receptor beta chain was seen many times. As yet, its antigen is unknown. This sample stems from a study of neurological immune-mediated disorders. Trimming stripped 0 bases from V and 5 bases from J, with 9 bases between. The CDR3 sequence is 14 residues long. In germline, CDR1 is SGHRS, CDR2 YFSETQ. Template-switch 5'RACE cDNA synthesis added a 10-nucleotide unique molecular identifier. TCRdb reprocessed the 5' RACE reads with MiXCR, giving one entry per CDR3 protein. The table includes about 46,000 distinct CDR3 sequences, about 1.8% detected once. Overall study findings and caveats: While HTLV-1-associated myelopathy showed the greatest TCR clonal expansion, multiple sclerosis showed the least, falling below healthy controls.

The V gene is TRBV5-1, the J gene TRBJ1-5, with D perhaps TRBD1 (5 bases). The sample comprised PBMCs. This clonotype originated in a middle-aged woman with multiple sclerosis. CDR3 nucleotide sequence: TGCGCCAGCAGCTTGGACTGGGGGGATCAGCCCCAGCATTTT. It codes for CASSLDWGDQPQHF.